The next 2 T cell receptor beta chains were all read from a single sample in a study of cytomegalovirus exposure and HLA in healthy donors. Amplification used 60 Vbeta primers and 13 Jbeta primers. The repertoire was sequenced with immunoSEQ multiplex PCR; TCRdb's copy has only in-frame clones and lacks some. In the table there are 120,000 or so clones, more than 65% of which are singletons. Sequencing was carried out using PBMCs. These receptor sequences come from a man younger than 35 in good health and CMV-seropositive.

The V gene is TRBV7-8, the J gene TRBJ1-2, with 9 bases aligning to TRBD1. The CDR3 loop spans 17 amino acids. Trimming cost V 5 bases and J 6 bases; bases outside gene matches: 16. CDR1 and CDR2 from the germline V gene are SGHVS and FQNEAQ. CDR3 sequence (DNA): TGTGCCAGCAGCAAAAGAAAGATTGCACAGGGGGCTGATGGCTACACCTTC. It yields the protein CASSKRKIAQGADGYTF.

The genes are TRBV7-2 and TRBJ2-3, with 16 bases that match TRBD2. Per the germline V gene, CDR1 is SGHTA and CDR2 is FQGNSA. The CDR3 runs 17 residues. Trimming cost V 5 bases and J 6 bases; bases outside gene matches: 8. The CDR3 here is CASSPPGLAGGTDTQYF. The CDR3 DNA follows: TGTGCCAGCAGCCCCCCGGGACTAGCGGGGGGGACGGATACGCAGTATTTT.